This record covers a single TCR beta chain. Its antigen is unidentified. This entry belongs to a study of T-cell memory formation after mild COVID-19. TCRdb used MiXCR to reprocess the 5' RACE reads, holding one entry per CDR3 protein. The sample has approximately 480,000 distinct CDR3 sequences; roughly 18% are singletons. General study findings and limits: Clones that contracted from day 15 to 85 were balanced CD4/CD8, while later expanders leaned CD4+. That cross-reactive memory joined was suggested by some responding clones appearing in pre-infection memory. Contracting CD4+ clones sat mainly in CM and EM; CD8+ in EMRA.

The CDR3 runs 13 residues. The ends were cut back, 3 bases at V and 7 bases at J, with 13 bases in the middle. Germline loops: CDR1 SGHNT, CDR2 YENEEA. This TCR was sampled from an adult woman who had mild COVID-19 (a few samples of this study predate the infection). Cell type and time point are not known. The chain recombines TRBV11-3 with TRBJ2-7; no clear D gene. Sequenced: PBMCs or a T cell subset sorted from them (not recorded which). Written as DNA, the CDR3 is TGTGCCAGCAGCTTCGGCGGCCTAGGGGAGCAGTACTTC. Translating it yields CASSFGGLGEQYF.